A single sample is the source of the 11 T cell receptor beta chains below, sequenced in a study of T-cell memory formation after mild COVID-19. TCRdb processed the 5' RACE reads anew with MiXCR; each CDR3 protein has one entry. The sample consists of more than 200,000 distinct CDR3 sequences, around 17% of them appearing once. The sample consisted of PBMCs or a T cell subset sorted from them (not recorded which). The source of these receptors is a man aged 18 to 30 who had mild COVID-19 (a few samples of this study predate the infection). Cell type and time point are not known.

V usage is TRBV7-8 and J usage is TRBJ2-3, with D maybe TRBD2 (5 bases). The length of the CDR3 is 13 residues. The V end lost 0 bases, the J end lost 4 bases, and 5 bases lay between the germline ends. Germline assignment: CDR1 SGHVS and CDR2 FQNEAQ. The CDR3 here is CASSLARADTQYF. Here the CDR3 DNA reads TGTGCCAGCAGCTTAGCGCGGGCAGATACGCAGTATTTT.

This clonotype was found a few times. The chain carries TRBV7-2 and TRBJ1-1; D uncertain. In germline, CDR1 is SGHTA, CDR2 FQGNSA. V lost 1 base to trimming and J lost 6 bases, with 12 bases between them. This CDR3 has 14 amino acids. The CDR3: CASSLGRVSAEAFF. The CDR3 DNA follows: TGTGCCAGCAGCTTAGGAAGGGTTTCCGCTGAAGCTTTCTTT.

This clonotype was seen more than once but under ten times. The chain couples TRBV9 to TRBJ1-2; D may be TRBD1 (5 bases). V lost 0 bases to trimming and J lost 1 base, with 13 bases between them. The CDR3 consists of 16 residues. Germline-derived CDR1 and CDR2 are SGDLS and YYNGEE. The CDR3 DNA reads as TGTGCCAGCAGCGTAGAAGTGGGGCAGCTTAACTATGGCTACACCTTC. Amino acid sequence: CASSVEVGQLNYGYTF.

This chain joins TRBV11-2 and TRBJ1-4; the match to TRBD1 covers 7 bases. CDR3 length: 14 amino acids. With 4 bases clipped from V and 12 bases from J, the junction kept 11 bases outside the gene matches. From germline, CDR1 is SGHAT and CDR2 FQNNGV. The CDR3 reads CASSSQGGGLQLFF. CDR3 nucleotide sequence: TGTGCCAGCAGCTCCCAGGGGGGGGGATTGCAACTGTTTTTT.

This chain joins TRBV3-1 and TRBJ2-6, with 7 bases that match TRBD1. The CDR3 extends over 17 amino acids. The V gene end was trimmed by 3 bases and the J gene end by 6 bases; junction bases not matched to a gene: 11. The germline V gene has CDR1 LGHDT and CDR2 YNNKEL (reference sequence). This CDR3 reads CASSQATGQDEANVLTF. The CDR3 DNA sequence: TGTGCCAGCAGCCAGGCCACCGGACAGGACGAGGCCAACGTCCTGACTTTC.

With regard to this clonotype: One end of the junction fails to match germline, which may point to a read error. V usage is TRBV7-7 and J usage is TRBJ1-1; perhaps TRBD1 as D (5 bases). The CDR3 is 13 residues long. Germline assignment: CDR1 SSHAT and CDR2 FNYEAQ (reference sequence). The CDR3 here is CASSLVAGAEAFF. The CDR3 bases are TGTGCTAGCAGCTTAGTCGCGGGGGCTGAAGCTTTCTTT. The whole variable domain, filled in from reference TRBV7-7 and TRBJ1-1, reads GAGVSQSPRYKVTKRGQDVTLRCDPISSHATLYWYQQALGQGPEFLTYFNYEAQPDKSGLPSDRFSAERPEGSISTLTIQRTEQRDSAMYRCASSLVAGAEAFFGQGTRLTVV.

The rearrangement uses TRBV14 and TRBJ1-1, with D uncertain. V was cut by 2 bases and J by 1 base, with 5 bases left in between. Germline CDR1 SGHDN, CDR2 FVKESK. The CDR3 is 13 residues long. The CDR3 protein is CASSQSANTEAFF. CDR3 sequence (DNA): TGTGCCAGCAGCCAAAGTGCGAACACTGAAGCTTTCTTT.

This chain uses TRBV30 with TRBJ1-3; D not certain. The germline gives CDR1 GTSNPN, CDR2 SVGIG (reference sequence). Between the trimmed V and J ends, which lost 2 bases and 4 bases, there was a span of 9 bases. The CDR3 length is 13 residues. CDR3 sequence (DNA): TGTGCCTGGAGTATTTGGGGAGGAAACACCATATATTTT. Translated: CAWSIWGGNTIYF.

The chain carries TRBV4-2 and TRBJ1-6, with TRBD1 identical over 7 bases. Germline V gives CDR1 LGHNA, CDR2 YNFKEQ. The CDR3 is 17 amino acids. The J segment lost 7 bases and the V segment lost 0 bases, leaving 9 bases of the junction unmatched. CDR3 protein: CASSQDRPGQRNSPLHF. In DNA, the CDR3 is TGTGCCAGCAGCCAAGACAGGCCGGGACAGAGAAATTCACCCCTCCACTTT.

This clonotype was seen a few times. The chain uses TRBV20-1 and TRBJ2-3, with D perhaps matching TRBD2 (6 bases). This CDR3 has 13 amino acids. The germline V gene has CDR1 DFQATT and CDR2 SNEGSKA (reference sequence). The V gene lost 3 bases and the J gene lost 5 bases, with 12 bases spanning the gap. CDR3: CSARRGWEDTQYF. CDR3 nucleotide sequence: TGCAGTGCTAGGCGGGGCTGGGAAGATACGCAGTATTTT.

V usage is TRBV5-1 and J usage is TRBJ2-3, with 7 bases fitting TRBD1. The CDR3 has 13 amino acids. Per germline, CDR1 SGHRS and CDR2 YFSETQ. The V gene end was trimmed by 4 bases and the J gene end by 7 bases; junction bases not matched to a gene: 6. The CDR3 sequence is CASSQGQLNTQYF. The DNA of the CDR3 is TGCGCCAGCAGCCAGGGACAGTTGAATACGCAGTATTTT.